The clone carrying this T cell receptor beta chain was seen once. The germline gives CDR1 SGDLS, CDR2 YYNGEE. CDR3 size: 16 residues. Germline trimming cut 0 bases from V and 3 bases from J; bases unmatched to any gene: 6. This record belongs to a study of graft-versus-host responses after intestinal transplantation. Overall study results and limits: The study associated peak circulating GvH clone levels with early post-transplant HvG declines. Researchers found GvH clones in recipient marrow, and some showed up first in ileum or blood.

Measured with immunoSEQ multiplex PCR; TCRdb has only the in-frame clones, and not every one. This sample yields some 11,000 clones, of which 30% to 40% are seen a single time; over 1.5% belongs to the top ten. The sample here was alloreactive CD4+ T cells from a mixed lymphocyte reaction culture, taken before transplantation. Stated subset: CFSE-low proliferating T cells sorted from approximately six-day pre-transplant mixed lymphocyte reaction (GvH or HvG direction). This chain uses TRBV9 with TRBJ1-1; 9 bases fit TRBD1. This TCR derives from a human patient who was an organ donor for intestinal transplantation. CDR3 nucleotide sequence: TGTGCCAGCAGCGTAGCCCCACAGGGGGCAGACACTGAAGCTTTCTTT. Its protein is CASSVAPQGADTEAFF. Together with reference TRBV9 and TRBJ1-1, the CDR3 gives the full variable domain: DSGVTQTPKHLITATGQRVTLRCSPRSGDLSVYWYQQSLDQGLQFLIQYYNGEERAKGNILERFSAQQFPDLHSELNLSSLELGDSALYFCASSVAPQGADTEAFFGQGTRLTVV.